This T cell receptor beta chain emerged from a study of Graves' ophthalmopathy and Graves' hyperthyroidism. As to this clonotype: Its antigen is currently unknown. Germline is not matched at one junction end, which may reflect a read error.

RNA transcripts were the template, and TCR beta CDR3 regions were amplified from them. HTBI primers primed a first-round RT-PCR, and a second-round multiplex PCR followed. TCRdb reprocessed the multiplex PCR reads via MiXCR and lists one record per CDR3 protein. The table lists approximately 540,000 distinct CDR3 sequences, about 40% of them singletons, with 4% to 5% in the top ten. The CDR3 has 17 residues. Germline V gene lookup returns CDR1 SSHAT and CDR2 FNYEAQ (reference sequence). Overall study results and limits: Blood shared most expanded thyroid clonotypes above 0.001 frequency. Separation of ophthalmopathy from stable hyperthyroidism was achieved by a 13-signature model, at about 90% sensitivity and under 83% specificity.

Hyperthyroidism patients, all newly diagnosed, had under 2 months' duration and ages of 18 to 65. Other autoimmune diseases, uncontrolled infections, pregnancy and lactation each led to patient exclusion. This clonotype originated in an adult man with Graves' hyperthyroidism. The sequencing input was peripheral blood or thyroid tissue (not recorded which). The rearrangement links TRBV7-7 to TRBJ2-2; the match to TRBD2 covers 12 bases. The CDR3 DNA sequence: TGTGCTAGCAGCTTAGAACCGACTAGCGGGGGTTACAATGAGCAGTTTTTT. It is translated as CASSLEPTSGGYNEQFF.